This T cell receptor beta chain was identified during a study of blood T cell repertoires in COVID-19. Profiled with immunoSEQ multiplex PCR; TCRdb holds only in-frame clones, not every one. The sample has some 130,000 clones; 78% are singletons. This CDR3 is 14 amino acids long. The V and J ends lost 0 bases and 8 bases, in that order; junction bases with no gene match: 1. Per the germline V gene, CDR1 is SGHTA and CDR2 is FQGNSA. The source of this sequence is a man between 60 and 75 years old who had recovered from COVID-19. The V call is TRBV7-2, the J call TRBJ1-6, with TRBD1 matching over 7 bases. Sequencing input: peripheral blood. The CDR3 DNA follows: TGTGCCAGCAGCTTAGCCAGGGGGGATTCACCCCTCCACTTT. Its translation is CASSLARGDSPLHF.